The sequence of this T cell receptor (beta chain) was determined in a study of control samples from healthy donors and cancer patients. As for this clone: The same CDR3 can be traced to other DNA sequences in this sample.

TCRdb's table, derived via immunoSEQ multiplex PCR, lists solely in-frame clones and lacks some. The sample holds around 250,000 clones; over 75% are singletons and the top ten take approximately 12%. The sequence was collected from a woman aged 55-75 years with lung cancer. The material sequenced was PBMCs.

CDR3 sequence (DNA): TGCGCCAGCAGCTTGGACGGGGACTCCTACAATGAGCAGTTCTTC. It is translated as CASSLDGDSYNEQFF. This chain connects TRBV5-1 to TRBJ2-1; tentatively, D is TRBD2 (5 bases). Trimming stripped 0 bases from V and 0 bases from J, with 7 bases between. Germline values: CDR1 SGHRS, CDR2 YFSETQ. The CDR3 is made up of 15 amino acids.